The T cell receptor beta chain under discussion was sequenced for a study of blood T cell repertoires in COVID-19. Sequencing used immunoSEQ multiplex PCR; TCRdb keeps in-frame clones, though not all of them. Of some 42,000 clones listed, roughly 73% are singletons. Per germline, CDR1 KGHSH and CDR2 LQKENI. CDR3 length equals 16 residues. V shed 3 bases, J shed 4 bases, and the junction held 9 bases outside the gene matches. The chain carries TRBV18 and TRBJ2-1; 7 bases fit TRBD2. The source is a woman in her seventies with acute or convalescent COVID-19. Sequenced sample: peripheral blood. CDR3 loop: CASSPPIGTTYNEQFF. CDR3 sequence (DNA): TGTGCCAGCTCACCCCCGATCGGGACTACATACAATGAGCAGTTCTTC.